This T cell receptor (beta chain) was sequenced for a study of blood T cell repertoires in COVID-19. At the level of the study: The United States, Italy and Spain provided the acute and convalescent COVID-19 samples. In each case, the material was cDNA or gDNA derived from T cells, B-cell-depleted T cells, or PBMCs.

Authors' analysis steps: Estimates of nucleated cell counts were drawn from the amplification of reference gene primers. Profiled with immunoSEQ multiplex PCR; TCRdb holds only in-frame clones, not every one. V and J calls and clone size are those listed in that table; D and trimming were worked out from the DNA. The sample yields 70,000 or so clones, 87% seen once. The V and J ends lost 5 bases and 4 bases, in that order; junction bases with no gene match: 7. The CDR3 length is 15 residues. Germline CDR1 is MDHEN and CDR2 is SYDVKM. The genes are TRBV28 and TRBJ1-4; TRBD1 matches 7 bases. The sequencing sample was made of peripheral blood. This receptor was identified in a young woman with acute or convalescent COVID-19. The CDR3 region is CASSPGTAYNEKLFF. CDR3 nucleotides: TGTGCCAGCAGTCCCGGGACAGCTTATAATGAAAAACTGTTTTTT.